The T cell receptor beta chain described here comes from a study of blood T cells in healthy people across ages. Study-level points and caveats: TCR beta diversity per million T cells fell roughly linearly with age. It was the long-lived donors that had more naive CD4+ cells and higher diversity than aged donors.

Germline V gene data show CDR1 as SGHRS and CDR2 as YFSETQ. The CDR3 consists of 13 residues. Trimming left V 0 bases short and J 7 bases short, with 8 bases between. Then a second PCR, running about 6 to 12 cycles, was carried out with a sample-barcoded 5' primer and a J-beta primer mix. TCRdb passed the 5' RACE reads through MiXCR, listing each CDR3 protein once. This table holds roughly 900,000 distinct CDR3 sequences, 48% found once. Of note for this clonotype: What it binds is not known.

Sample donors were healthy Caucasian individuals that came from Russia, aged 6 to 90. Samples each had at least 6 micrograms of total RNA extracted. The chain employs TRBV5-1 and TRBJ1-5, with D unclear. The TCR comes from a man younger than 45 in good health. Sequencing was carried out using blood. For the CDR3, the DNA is TGCGCCAGCAGCTTGGACGGGGAACAGCCCCAGCATTTT. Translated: CASSLDGEQPQHF.